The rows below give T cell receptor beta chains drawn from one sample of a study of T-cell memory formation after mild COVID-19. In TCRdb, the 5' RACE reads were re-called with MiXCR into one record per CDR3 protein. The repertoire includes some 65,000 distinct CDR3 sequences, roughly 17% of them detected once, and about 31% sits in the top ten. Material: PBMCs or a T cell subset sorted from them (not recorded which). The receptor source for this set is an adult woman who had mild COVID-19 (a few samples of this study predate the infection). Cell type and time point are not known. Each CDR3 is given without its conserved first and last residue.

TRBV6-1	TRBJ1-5	ASSEPVRGSGGNQPQH
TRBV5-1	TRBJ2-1	ASSLAGGRSYNEQF
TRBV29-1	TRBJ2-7	SVEDPGKSSYEQY
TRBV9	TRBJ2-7	ASSDWEGEQY
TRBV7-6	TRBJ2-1	ASSGSGEGSSYNEQF
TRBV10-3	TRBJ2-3	AIRDVAGAPSDTQY
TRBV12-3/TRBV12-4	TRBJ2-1	ASRLADNEQF
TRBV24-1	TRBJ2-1	ATSEYPGQGVTEQF
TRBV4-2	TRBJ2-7	ASSQESGEQY
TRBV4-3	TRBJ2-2	ASSQEPLQANTGELF
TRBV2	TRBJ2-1	ASVEEHPYNEQF
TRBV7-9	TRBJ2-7	ASGQGYEQY
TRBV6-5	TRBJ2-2	ASRLRPSSGGATGELF
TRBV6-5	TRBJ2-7	ASTGVGEQY
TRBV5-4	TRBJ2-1	ASSLGGWAGDYNEQF
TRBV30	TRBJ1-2	AWGTGYGYT
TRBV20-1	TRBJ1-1	SAYRGGTEAF
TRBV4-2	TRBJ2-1	ASSQDSGDYNEQF
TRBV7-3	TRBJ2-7	ASPSYEQY
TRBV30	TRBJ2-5	AWGTGGYQETQY
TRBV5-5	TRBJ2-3	ASTAGQRTDTQY
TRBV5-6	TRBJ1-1	ASSLGAVTEAF
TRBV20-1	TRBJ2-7	SARSSGDSYEQY
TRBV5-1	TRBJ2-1	ASSSLGLAVYEQF
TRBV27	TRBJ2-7	ASQGQGLREQY
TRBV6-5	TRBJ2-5	ASSHQGRPQETQY
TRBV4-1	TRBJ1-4	ASSQVGGGWGEKLF
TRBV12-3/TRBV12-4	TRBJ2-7	ASTSTPWTGAPRGSYEQY
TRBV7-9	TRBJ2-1	ASESNGDNEQF
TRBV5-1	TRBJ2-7	ASSLSRGPYEQY
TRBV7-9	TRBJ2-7	ASSSPPAGNYEQY
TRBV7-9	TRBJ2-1	ASSLVERSGRVGNEQF
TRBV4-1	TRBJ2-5	ASSQVEGGPGETQY
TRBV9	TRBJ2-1	ASGSGRINEQF
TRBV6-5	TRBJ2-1	ASSPGQENEQF
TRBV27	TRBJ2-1	ASSSYRSLTSEQF
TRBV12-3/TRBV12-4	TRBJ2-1	ASSSPEDGYNEQF
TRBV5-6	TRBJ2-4	ASIGVEDIQY
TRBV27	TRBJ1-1	ASSLSSPHTEAF
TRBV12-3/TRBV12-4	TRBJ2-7	ASSLPGLLSYEQY
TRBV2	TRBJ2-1	ASSGTDYNEQF
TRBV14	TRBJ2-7	ASSQRAAGTGGYQQY
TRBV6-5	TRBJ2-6	ATGGGSSGANVLT
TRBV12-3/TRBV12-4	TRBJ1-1	ASSVGGPEAF
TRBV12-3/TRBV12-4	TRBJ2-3	ASSFQELSTDTQY
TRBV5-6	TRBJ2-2	ASSLVLNTGELF
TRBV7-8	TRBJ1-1	ASSHHKGEAF
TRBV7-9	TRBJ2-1	ASRTAGVGPNEQF
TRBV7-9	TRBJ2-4	ASSGDRGRGNIQY
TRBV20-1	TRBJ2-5	SARDRRQGETQY
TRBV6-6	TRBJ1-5	ASSYPGSGQPQH